This record looks at one T cell receptor beta chain sequence and its context. Its specificity is unknown. TCRdb's table, derived via immunoSEQ multiplex PCR, lists solely in-frame clones and lacks some. This repertoire shows roughly 11,000 clones, just under 90% found once; its top ten account for about 0.4%. The CDR3 contains 15 residues. With V trimmed by 0 bases and J by 1 base, 0 bases remained unmatched. Germline V lookup: CDR1 MDHEN, CDR2 SYDVKM. Allogeneic regulatory or mature dendritic cells were co-cultured for 5 days with CFSE-labeled sorted T cells at 1:10. These data come from a study of regulatory dendritic cells for organ transplantation. About the study: LPS was added to dendritic cell cultures on day 6. The study, taken as a whole, reports: Considerable individual heterogeneity was seen in alloreactive memory CD8+ T cells. Naive T cells showed high diversity, memory cells less, memory CD8+ least.

The sequenced sample was naive CD8+ T cells from blood cultured with dendritic cells. The subset is: CD45RA+ naive T cells. The V gene is TRBV28, the J gene TRBJ1-2; 9 bases line up with TRBD1. The TCR originated in a human donor in good health. The CDR3 spells CASSLWGQGNYGYTF. In DNA, the CDR3 is TGTGCCAGCAGTTTATGGGGACAGGGTAACTATGGCTACACCTTC.